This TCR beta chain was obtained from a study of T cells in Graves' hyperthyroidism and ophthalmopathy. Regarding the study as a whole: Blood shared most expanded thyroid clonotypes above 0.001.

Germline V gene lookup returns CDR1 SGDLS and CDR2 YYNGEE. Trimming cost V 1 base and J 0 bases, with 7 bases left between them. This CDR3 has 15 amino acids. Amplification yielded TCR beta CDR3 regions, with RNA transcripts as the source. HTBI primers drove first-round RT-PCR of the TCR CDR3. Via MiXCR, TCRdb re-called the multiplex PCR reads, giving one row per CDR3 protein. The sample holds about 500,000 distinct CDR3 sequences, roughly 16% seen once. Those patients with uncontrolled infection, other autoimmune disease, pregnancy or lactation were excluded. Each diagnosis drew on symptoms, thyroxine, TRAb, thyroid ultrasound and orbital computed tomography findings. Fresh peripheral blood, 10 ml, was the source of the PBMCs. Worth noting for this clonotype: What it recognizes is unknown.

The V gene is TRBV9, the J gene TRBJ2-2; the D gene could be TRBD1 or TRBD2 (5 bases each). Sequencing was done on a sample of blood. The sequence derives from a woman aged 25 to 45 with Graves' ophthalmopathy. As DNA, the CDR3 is TGTGCCAGCAGCGTACGGGGCTCGAACACCGGGGAGCTGTTTTTT. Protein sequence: CASSVRGSNTGELFF.